This record covers a single T cell receptor (beta chain). Its antigen remains unknown. The sample belongs to a study of graft-versus-host responses after intestinal transplantation. Overall study: Uniformly, recipients were administered anti-thymocyte globulin induction with subsequent tacrolimus and steroids for around 3 years.

General study points: Present in recipient marrow, GvH clones included some that appeared first in ileum or blood.

The germline V and J ends were trimmed by 5 bases and 9 bases, with 20 bases remaining between them. The germline V gene has CDR1 MNHNS and CDR2 SASEGT. The CDR3 spans 14 residues. Using immunoSEQ multiplex PCR, the repertoire was profiled, and TCRdb retains in-frame clones only, with some absent. The table lists around 50,000 clones, roughly 90% of them singletons. Sequencing was performed on unstimulated CD4+ T cells sorted from spleen or lymph node cells, taken before transplant. The sequence derives from a human donor who was the organ donor for an intestinal transplant. This chain uses TRBV6-1 with TRBJ2-7, with D perhaps matching TRBD1 (6 bases). The CDR3 DNA reads TGTGCCAGCAGTACGACAGGATCCCCCGTCGGGCAGTACTTC. Protein product: CASSTTGSPVGQYF.